Included here is one T cell receptor beta chain sequence, with context. Its antigen is still unknown. No base qualities exist here, and no much larger clone lies one base off it. The data derive from a study of blood T cell repertoires in COVID-19 (dated by TCRdb to the early 2020s). With regard to the full study: Samples from collaborators originated in the United States, Italy and Spain and spanned both the acute and convalescent phases of COVID-19. The prospective study material was composed of cDNA or gDNA derived from T cells, B-cell-depleted T cells, or PBMCs. Subjects who had been exposed to COVID-19, were actively infected with it, or had recovered from it provided the deeply sampled blood TCRbeta repertoires that made up the dataset. The repertoires were released in a freely available public database meant as a resource for research on the immune response to SARS-CoV-2. Samples came from the ongoing ImmuneRACE study (first 160 participants) plus 1,254 subjects from 6 global collaborators. Sample metadata almost always included a de-identified subject ID, COVID-19 status, age in years and sex. Where available, HLA class I and class II types were obtained from metadata supplied by the sample provider rather than from assay-based typing.

TCRbeta CDR3 regions were amplified from genomic DNA by means of the immunoSEQ Assay, a bias-controlled multiplex PCR. The original pipeline was this. The number of nucleated cells in each sample was estimated by amplification of reference gene primers within the assay. Sequence reads were collapsed and filtered to measure the absolute abundance of every unique TCRbeta CDR3 rearrangement. Productive Simpson clonality was computed per sample as the square root of Simpson's diversity index over productive rearrangements. Imported from immuneACCESS, the table was reduced by TCRdb to in-frame sequences with V and J called. These copies leave out some clones; in studies compared against another copy, an unresolved V gene accounts for under half, and the cause of the remainder is not known. The V and J calls and the clone size are those of that table, but D and trimming were determined from the DNA. The sample has about 160,000 clones on record, approximately 81% of them singletons. Clones ranked in the top ten supply under 6% of the sample.

Paper-wide results and their limitations: How much clinical and demographic metadata was included differed by source and by participant, and the metadata was provided uncurated.

At one collaborating source in Seattle, patients were enrolled during active infection and were followed longitudinally through the course of disease. Whole blood was collected in K2EDTA tubes by collaborating institutions according to the institutions' own protocols. For TCRbeta analysis, collaborators shipped samples in one of three forms: frozen whole blood, isolated PBMCs, or DNA extracted from either of those sample types. For CDR1 and CDR2, the germline V gene lists SGHAT and FQNNGV. The V end loses 1 base and the J end loses 5 bases, and a stretch of 11 bases separates them. The CDR3 measures 15 amino acids from cysteine to phenylalanine. Solely the CDR3 DNA is kept, with 45 bases framed from the first base.

This receptor was taken from a woman between 45 and 65 years old with COVID-19, enrolled during active disease. Sample: peripheral blood. The chain is made from TRBV11-2 and TRBJ2-2; D gene: possibly TRBD1, on 7 matching bases. The CDR3 here reads CASSLVSGGTGELFF. The sequenced DNA is TGTGCCAGCAGCTTAGTTTCAGGGGGGACCGGGGAGCTGTTTTTT.